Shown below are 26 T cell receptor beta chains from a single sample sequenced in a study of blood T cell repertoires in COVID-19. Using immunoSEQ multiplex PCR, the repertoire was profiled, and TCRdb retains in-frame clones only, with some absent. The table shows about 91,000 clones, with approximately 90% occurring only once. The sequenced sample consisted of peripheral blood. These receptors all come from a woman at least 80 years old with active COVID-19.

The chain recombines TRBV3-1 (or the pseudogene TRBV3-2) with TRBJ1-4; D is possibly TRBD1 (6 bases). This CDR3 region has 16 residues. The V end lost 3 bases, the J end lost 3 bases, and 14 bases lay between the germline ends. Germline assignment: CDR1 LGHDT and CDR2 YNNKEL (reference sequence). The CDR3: CASSQGARTSNEKLFF. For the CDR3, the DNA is TGTGCCAGCAGCCAGGGGGCCCGTACGTCTAATGAAAAACTGTTTTTT.

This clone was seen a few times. The CDR3 bases are TGTGCCACCAGTGATCCGGACAGGGAGAATCAGCCCCAGCATTTT. This sequence encodes CATSDPDRENQPQHF. The chain is built from TRBV24-1 and TRBJ1-5; the match to TRBD1 covers 8 bases. With V trimmed by 3 bases and J by 4 bases, 4 bases remained unmatched. CDR3 size: 15 residues. Germline CDR1 is KGHDR and CDR2 is SFDVKD.

The CDR3 protein is CASSLNNNMNTEAFF. The CDR3 bases are TGTGCCAGCAGCCTTAACAACAATATGAACACTGAAGCTTTCTTT. The V gene is TRBV7-3, the J gene TRBJ1-1; D is uncertain. Per the germline V gene, CDR1 is SGHTA and CDR2 is FQGTGA. V shed 5 bases and J shed 0 bases, with 13 bases lying between them. This CDR3 has 15 amino acids.

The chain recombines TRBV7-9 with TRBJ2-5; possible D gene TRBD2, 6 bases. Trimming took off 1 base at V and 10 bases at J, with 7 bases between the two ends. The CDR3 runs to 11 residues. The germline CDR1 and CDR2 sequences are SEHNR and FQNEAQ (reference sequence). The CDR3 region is CASSLGGDQYF. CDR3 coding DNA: TGTGCCAGCAGCTTAGGGGGGGACCAGTACTTC.

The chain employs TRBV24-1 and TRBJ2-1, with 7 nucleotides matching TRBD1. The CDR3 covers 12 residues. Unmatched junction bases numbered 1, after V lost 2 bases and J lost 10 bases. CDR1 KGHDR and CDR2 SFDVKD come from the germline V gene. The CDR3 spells CATSDSDREQFF. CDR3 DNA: TGTGCCACCAGTGATTCGGACAGGGAGCAGTTCTTC.

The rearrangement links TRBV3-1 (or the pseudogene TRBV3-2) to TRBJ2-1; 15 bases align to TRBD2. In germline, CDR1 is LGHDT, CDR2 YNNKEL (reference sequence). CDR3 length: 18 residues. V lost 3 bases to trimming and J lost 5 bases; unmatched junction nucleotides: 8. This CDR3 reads CASSHPGLAGGFHNEQFF. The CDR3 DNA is TGTGCCAGCAGCCATCCGGGACTAGCGGGAGGTTTCCACAATGAGCAGTTCTTC.

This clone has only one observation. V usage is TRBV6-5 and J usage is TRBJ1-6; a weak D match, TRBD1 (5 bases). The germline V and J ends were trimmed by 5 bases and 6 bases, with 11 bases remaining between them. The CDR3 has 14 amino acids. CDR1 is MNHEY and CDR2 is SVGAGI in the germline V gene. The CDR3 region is CASSTRQFNSPLHF. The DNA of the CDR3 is TGTGCCAGCAGTACCCGACAGTTTAATTCACCCCTCCACTTT.

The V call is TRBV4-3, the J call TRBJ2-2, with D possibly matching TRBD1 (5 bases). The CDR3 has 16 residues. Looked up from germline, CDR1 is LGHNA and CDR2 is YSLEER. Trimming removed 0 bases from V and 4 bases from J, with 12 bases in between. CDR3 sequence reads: CASSQETRDSTGELFF. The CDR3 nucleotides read TGCGCCAGCAGCCAAGAGACCAGAGACAGCACCGGGGAGCTGTTTTTT.

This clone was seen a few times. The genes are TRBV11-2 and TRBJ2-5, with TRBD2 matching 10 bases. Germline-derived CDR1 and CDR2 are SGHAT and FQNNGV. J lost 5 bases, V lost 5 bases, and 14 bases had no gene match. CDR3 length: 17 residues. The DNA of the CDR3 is TGTGCCAGCAGCGAGGGGGGGGCTAGCGGGAGTTGGGAGACCCAGTACTTC. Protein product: CASSEGGASGSWETQYF.

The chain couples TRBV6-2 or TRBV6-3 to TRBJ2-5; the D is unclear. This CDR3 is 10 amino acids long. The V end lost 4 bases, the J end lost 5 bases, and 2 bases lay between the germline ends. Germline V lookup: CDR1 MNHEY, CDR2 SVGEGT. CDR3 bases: TGTGCCAGCAGTTCTGAGACCCAGTACTTC. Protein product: CASSSETQYF.

CDR3 residues: CASGPQFNQPQHF. The CDR3 nucleotides read TGTGCCAGCGGCCCACAGTTCAATCAGCCCCAGCATTTT. This sequence joins TRBV6-5 and TRBJ1-5; the D is unclear. This CDR3 is built from 13 residues. The V and J ends lost 8 bases and 3 bases respectively, with 11 bases between them. The germline CDR1 and CDR2 sequences are MNHEY and SVGAGI.

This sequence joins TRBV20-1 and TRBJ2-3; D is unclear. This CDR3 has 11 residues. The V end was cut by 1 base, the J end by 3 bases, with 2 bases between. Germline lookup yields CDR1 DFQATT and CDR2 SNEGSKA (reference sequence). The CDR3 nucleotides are TGCAGTGCTAGAGTAACAGATACGCAGTATTTT. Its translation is CSARVTDTQYF.

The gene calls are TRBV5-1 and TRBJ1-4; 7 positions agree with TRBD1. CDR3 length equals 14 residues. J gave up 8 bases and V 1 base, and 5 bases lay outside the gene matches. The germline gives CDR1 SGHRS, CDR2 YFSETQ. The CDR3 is CASSLTGAMEKLFF. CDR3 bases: TGCGCCAGCAGCTTGACAGGGGCTATGGAAAAACTGTTTTTT.

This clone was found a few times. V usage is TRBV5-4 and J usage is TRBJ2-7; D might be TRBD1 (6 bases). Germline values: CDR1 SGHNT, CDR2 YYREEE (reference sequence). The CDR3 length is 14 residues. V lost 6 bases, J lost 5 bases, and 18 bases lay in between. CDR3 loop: CASTLGAGPHEQYF. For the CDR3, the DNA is TGTGCCAGCACCCTGGGGGCAGGGCCCCACGAGCAGTACTTC.

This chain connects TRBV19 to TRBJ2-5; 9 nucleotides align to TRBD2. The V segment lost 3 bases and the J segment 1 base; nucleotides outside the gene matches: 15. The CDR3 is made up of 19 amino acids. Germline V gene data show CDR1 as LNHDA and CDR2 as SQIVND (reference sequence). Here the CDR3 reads CASSIPREGLGEVQETQYF. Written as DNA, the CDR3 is TGTGCCAGTAGTATCCCGCGGGAGGGCCTCGGGGAAGTCCAAGAGACCCAGTACTTC.

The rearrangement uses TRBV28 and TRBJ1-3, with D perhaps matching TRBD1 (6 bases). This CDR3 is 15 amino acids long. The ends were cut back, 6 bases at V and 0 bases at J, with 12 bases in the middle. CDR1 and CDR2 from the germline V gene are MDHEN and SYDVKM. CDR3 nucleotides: TGTGCCAGCAGCAGAGGACAGCTCTCTGGAAACACCATATATTTT. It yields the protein CASSRGQLSGNTIYF.

The CDR3 spells CASSIGQTGTYEQYF. CDR3 nucleotides: TGTGCCAGTAGTATAGGCCAGACAGGCACCTACGAGCAGTACTTC. The genes are TRBV19 and TRBJ2-7, with D maybe TRBD1 (6 bases). The germline V gene has CDR1 LNHDA and CDR2 SQIVND (reference sequence). This CDR3 has 15 residues. The V and J ends lost 1 base and 2 bases respectively, with 12 bases between them.

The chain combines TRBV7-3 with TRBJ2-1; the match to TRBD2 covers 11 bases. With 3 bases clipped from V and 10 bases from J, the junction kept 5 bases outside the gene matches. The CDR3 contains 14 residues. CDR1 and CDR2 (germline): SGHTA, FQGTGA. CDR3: CASSFGIAGGEQFF. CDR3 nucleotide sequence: TGTGCCAGCAGCTTCGGGATAGCGGGAGGGGAGCAGTTCTTC.

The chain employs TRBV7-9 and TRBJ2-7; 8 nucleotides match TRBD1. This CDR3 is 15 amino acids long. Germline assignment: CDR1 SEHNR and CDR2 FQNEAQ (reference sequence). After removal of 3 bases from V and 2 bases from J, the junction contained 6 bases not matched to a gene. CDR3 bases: TGTGCCAGCAGCTTGGACAGGGAATTCCCCTACGAGCAGTACTTC. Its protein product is CASSLDREFPYEQYF.

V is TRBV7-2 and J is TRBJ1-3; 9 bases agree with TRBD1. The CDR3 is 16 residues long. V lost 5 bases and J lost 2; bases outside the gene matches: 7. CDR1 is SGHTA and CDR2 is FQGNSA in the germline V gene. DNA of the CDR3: TGTGCCAGCAGCCCCCTACAGGGGGCGGCTGGAAACACCATATATTTT. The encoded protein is CASSPLQGAAGNTIYF.

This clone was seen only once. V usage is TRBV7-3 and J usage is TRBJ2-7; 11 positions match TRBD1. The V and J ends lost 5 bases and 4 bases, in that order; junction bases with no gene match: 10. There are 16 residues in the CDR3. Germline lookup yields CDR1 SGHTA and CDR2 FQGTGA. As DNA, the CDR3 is TGTGCCAGCAGCCCAAACGGACAGGGGGCAATATACGAGCAGTACTTC. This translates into CASSPNGQGAIYEQYF.

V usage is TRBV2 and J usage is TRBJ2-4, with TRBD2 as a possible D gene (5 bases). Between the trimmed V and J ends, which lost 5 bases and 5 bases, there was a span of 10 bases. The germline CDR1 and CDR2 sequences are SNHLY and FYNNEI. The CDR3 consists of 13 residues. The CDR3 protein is CASSITRENIQYF. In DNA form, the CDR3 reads TGTGCCAGCAGTATCACTAGGGAAAACATTCAGTACTTC. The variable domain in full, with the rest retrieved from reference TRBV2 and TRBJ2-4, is EPEVTQTPSHQVTQMGQEVILRCVPISNHLYFYWYRQILGQKVEFLVSFYNNEISEKSEIFDDQFSVERPDGSNFTLKIRSTKLEDSAMYFCASSITRENIQYFGAGTRLSVL.

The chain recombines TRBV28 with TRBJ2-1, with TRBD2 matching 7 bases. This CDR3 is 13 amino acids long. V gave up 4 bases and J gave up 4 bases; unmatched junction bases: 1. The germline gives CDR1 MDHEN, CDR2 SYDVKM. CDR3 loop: CASSSGLYNEQFF. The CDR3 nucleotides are TGTGCCAGCAGTTCGGGACTATACAATGAGCAGTTCTTC.

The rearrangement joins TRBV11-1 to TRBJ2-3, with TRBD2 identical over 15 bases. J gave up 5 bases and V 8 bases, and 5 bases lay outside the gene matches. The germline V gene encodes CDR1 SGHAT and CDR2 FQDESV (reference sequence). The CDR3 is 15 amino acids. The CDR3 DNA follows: TGTGCCAGCCTCGGACTAGCGGGAGGGCGAGATACGCAGTATTTT. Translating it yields CASLGLAGGRDTQYF.

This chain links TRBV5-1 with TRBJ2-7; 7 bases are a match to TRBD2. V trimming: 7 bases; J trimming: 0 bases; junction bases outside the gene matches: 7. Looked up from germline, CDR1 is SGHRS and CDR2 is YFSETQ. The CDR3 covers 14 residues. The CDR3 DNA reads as TGCGCCAGCTCCAGGAGCGGGGACTCCTACGAGCAGTACTTC. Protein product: CASSRSGDSYEQYF. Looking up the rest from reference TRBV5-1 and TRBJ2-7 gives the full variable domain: KAGVTQTPRYLIKTRGQQVTLSCSPISGHRSVSWYQQTPGQGLQFLFEYFSETQRNKGNFPGRFSGRQFSNSRSEMNVSTLELGDSALYLCASSRSGDSYEQYFGPGTRLTVT.

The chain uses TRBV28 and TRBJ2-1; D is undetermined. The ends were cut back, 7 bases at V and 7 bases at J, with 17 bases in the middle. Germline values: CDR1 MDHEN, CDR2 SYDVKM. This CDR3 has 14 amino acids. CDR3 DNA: TGTGCCAGCACCTCGTCTCAACACCTTAATGAGCAGTTCTTC. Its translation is CASTSSQHLNEQFF.